This TCR beta chain derives from a study of OX40 agonist ivuxolimab in advanced cancers. Study overall: Three partial responders included one hepatocellular carcinoma patient and two cutaneous melanoma patients.

Points on this clone: The antigen remains undetermined.

Findings and limits, study-wide: In the expanded peripheral T cells, antigen specificity was never determined. The mean number of expanded clones was higher in CD8+ T cells than in CD4+.

The method was immunoSEQ multiplex PCR; TCRdb's version includes in-frame clones alone and lacks a portion of them. This sample has roughly 73,000 clones, with about 91% found just once. Germline-derived CDR1 and CDR2 are MNHEY and SMNVEV (reference sequence). This CDR3 has 16 residues. V lost 5 bases to trimming and J lost 0 bases, with 13 bases between them. The rearrangement joins TRBV27 to TRBJ2-2; D gene ambiguous. Sequences were derived from CD4+ or CD8+ T cells sorted from blood, sampled in a trial of the OX40 agonist ivuxolimab. The origin of this receptor is an adult with an advanced solid tumor such as melanoma, head and neck, liver or kidney cancer. As DNA, the CDR3 is TGTGCCAGCAGTGAACGGGCCCCACCGAACACCGGGGAGCTGTTTTTT. This codes for CASSERAPPNTGELFF.